A selection of T cell receptor beta chains follows, all from one sample in a study of blood T cell repertoires in COVID-19. Here immunoSEQ multiplex PCR was the method, and the copy in TCRdb shows in-frame clones only, minus some. The sample records roughly 150,000 clones, under 90% being singletons. Sequenced material: peripheral blood. The source is a woman older than 75 with active or convalescent COVID-19. The CDR3 runs from the conserved cysteine through the conserved F or W. The order of the fields is J gene, V gene, D gene, clone size, CDR3 protein, CDR3 DNA. D genes are given only for firm matches. The size of a clone is reported for some rows only, either as once, few or many, or as a class for expanded clones.

TRBJ1-1,TRBV12-5,TRBD1,NA,CASGPGTARMNTEAFF,TGTGCTAGTGGGCCCGGGACAGCTAGAATGAACACTGAAGCTTTCTTT
TRBJ1-5,TRBV7-8,NA,few,CASSLDQGRGNQPQHF,TGTGCCAGCAGCTTAGATCAAGGCAGGGGAAATCAGCCCCAGCATTTT
TRBJ1-1,TRBV18,TRBD1,NA,CASSSRDRVFDTEAFF,TGTGCCAGCTCATCCCGGGACAGAGTGTTCGACACTGAAGCTTTCTTT
TRBJ2-3,TRBV21-1,NA,NA,CASSVPDRGSTDTQYF,TGTGCCAGCAGCGTTCCGGACAGGGGGAGCACAGATACGCAGTATTTT
TRBJ2-4,TRBV5-4,TRBD2,NA,CASSSTSGQNIQYF,TGTGCCAGCAGCTCCACTAGCGGACAAAACATTCAGTACTTC
TRBJ1-6,TRBV14,NA,NA,CASSQDQRYSPLHF,TGTGCCAGCAGCCAAGACCAGAGGTATTCACCCCTCCACTTT
TRBJ2-3,TRBV19,TRBD2,NA,CASSTRSGRADTQYF,TGTGCCAGTAGTACGCGTAGCGGGAGGGCAGATACGCAGTATTTT
TRBJ1-6,TRBV5-6,TRBD1,once,CASSGGTGGSPLHF,TGTGCCAGCAGCGGGGGGACAGGGGGTTCACCCCTCCACTTT
TRBJ1-2,TRBV3-1/TRBV3-2,TRBD1,few,CASSPWTGRDYGYTF,TGTGCCAGCAGCCCGTGGACAGGGAGAGACTATGGCTACACCTTC
TRBJ1-6,TRBV18,NA,few,CASSYGGDSPLHF,TGTGCCAGCTCATACGGGGGGGATTCACCCCTCCACTTT
TRBJ2-3,TRBV28,NA,few,CASSFYATDTQYF,TGTGCCAGCAGTTTCTATGCCACAGATACGCAGTATTTT
TRBJ2-6,TRBV18,TRBD1,NA,CASSTQGAGANVLTF,TGTGCCAGCTCAACACAGGGGGCCGGGGCCAACGTCCTGACTTTC
TRBJ1-2,TRBV19,NA,NA,CASSMVRASYGYTF,TGTGCCAGTAGTATGGTGAGGGCCTCCTATGGCTACACCTTC
TRBJ1-4,TRBV30,TRBD1,once,CAWSVGQGASTNEKLFF,TGTGCCTGGAGTGTGGGCCAGGGGGCCTCAACTAATGAAAAACTGTTTTTT
TRBJ1-5,TRBV10-3,NA,NA,CAISEMADQPQHF,TGTGCCATCAGTGAAATGGCCGATCAGCCCCAGCATTTT
TRBJ2-3,TRBV5-1,TRBD2,NA,CASSPAGVSSDTQYF,TGCGCCAGCAGCCCAGCGGGAGTATCCTCAGATACGCAGTATTTT
TRBJ2-3,TRBV9,TRBD2,NA,CASSVEKFLAGDTQYF,TGTGCCAGCAGCGTAGAGAAGTTCCTAGCGGGGGATACGCAGTATTTT
TRBJ1-2,TRBV7-8,NA,NA,CASSRPGYGYTF,TGTGCCAGCAGCCGACCAGGCTATGGCTACACCTTC
TRBJ2-1,TRBV7-2,TRBD2,once,CASSLDSSGSGDEQFF,TGTGCCAGCAGCTTAGATTCTAGCGGGAGTGGCGATGAGCAGTTCTTC
TRBJ1-1,TRBV7-3,TRBD1,NA,CASGRTGDTEAFF,TGTGCCAGCGGAAGGACAGGGGACACTGAAGCTTTCTTT
TRBJ1-5,TRBV5-3,TRBD1,NA,CARSRDRRNQPQHF,TGTGCCAGAAGCCGGGACAGACGCAATCAGCCCCAGCATTTT
TRBJ1-5,TRBV7-8,TRBD1,few,CASSQIQGKSNQPQHF,TGTGCCAGCAGCCAAATACAGGGGAAAAGCAATCAGCCCCAGCATTTT
TRBJ1-1,TRBV28,NA,NA,CASTQNTEAFF,TGTGCCAGCACCCAGAACACTGAAGCTTTCTTT
TRBJ1-1,TRBV20-1,NA,NA,CSASLGGTANTEAFF,TGCAGTGCTAGTTTGGGGGGGACGGCGAACACTGAAGCTTTCTTT
TRBJ1-1,TRBV11-1,TRBD1,few,CASTFTGDPPEAFF,TGTGCCAGCACTTTCACAGGGGACCCTCCTGAAGCTTTCTTT
TRBJ2-5,TRBV11-2,NA,NA,CASSTHRVGETQYF,TGTGCCAGCAGCACTCACAGGGTAGGGGAGACCCAGTACTTC
TRBJ1-4,TRBV5-4,NA,NA,CASSFDSGTNEKLFF,TGTGCCAGCAGCTTCGACAGTGGGACTAATGAAAAACTGTTTTTT
TRBJ2-7,TRBV5-5,TRBD2,NA,CASSPRGSGGLYEQYF,TGTGCCAGCAGTCCCCGTGGGAGCGGGGGCCTCTACGAGCAGTACTTC
TRBJ2-5,TRBV5-1,NA,NA,CASSLGQQETQYF,TGCGCCAGCAGCTTGGGGCAGCAAGAGACCCAGTACTTC
TRBJ2-1,TRBV5-1,TRBD2,NA,CASSSGLAGLDEQFF,TGCGCCAGCAGCTCCGGACTAGCGGGATTGGATGAGCAGTTCTTC
TRBJ1-2,TRBV4-1,NA,NA,CASSQAVNYGYTF,TGCGCCAGCAGCCAAGCCGTCAACTATGGCTACACCTTC
TRBJ1-1,TRBV9,TRBD1,NA,CASSVGGQGLNTEAFF,TGTGCCAGCAGCGTAGGGGGACAGGGATTGAACACTGAAGCTTTCTTT
TRBJ2-1,TRBV6-5,TRBD1,NA,CASSIRQGANEQFF,TGTGCCAGCAGTATCCGACAGGGGGCAAATGAGCAGTTCTTC
TRBJ2-7,TRBV3-1/TRBV3-2,TRBD2,NA,CASSQDVGGTYEQYF,TGTGCCAGCAGCCAAGACGTCGGGGGGACCTACGAGCAGTACTTC
TRBJ1-1,TRBV2,NA,few,CASRASTEAFF,TGTGCCAGCAGGGCAAGCACTGAAGCTTTCTTT
TRBJ2-3,TRBV10-3,TRBD2,NA,CAISESKAGVPDTQYF,TGTGCCATCAGTGAGTCGAAAGCGGGAGTTCCAGATACGCAGTATTTT
TRBJ1-6,TRBV6-6,NA,NA,CASQLNRDYNSPLHF,TGTGCCAGCCAACTGAACAGGGATTATAATTCACCCCTCCACTTT
TRBJ2-7,TRBV3-1/TRBV3-2,NA,NA,CASSQDRETAYEQYF,TGTGCCAGCAGCCAAGATCGGGAGACGGCCTACGAGCAGTACTTC
TRBJ2-1,TRBV11-3,NA,NA,CASSPQDGDNEQFF,TGTGCCAGCAGCCCACAGGACGGAGACAATGAGCAGTTCTTC
TRBJ1-1,TRBV2,NA,NA,CASSDLGGDTEAFF,TGTGCCAGCAGTGACCTGGGAGGGGACACTGAAGCTTTCTTT
TRBJ2-5,TRBV6-6,NA,NA,CASSYSTGETQYF,TGTGCCAGCAGTTACTCGACGGGGGAGACCCAGTACTTC
TRBJ2-5,TRBV9,TRBD2,few,CASSPLAGGTDGTQYF,TGTGCCAGCAGCCCACTAGCGGGAGGAACGGACGGGACCCAGTACTTC
TRBJ2-2,TRBV30,NA,NA,CAWSVLVNTGELFF,TGTGCCTGGAGTGTACTAGTGAACACCGGGGAGCTGTTTTTT
TRBJ1-1,TRBV2,TRBD1,NA,CASRTGVDTEAFF,TGTGCCAGCAGGACAGGGGTTGACACTGAAGCTTTCTTT
TRBJ2-5,TRBV28,TRBD1,NA,CASSGAGTGHQETQYF,TGTGCCAGCAGTGGCGCCGGGACAGGGCATCAAGAGACCCAGTACTTC
TRBJ2-7,TRBV15,NA,NA,CATSRDHRGQIAGVREQYF,TGTGCCACCAGCAGAGATCACAGGGGGCAGATAGCGGGAGTGAGAGAGCAGTACTTC
TRBJ2-4,TRBV7-9,NA,NA,CASSLDKRKNIQYF,TGTGCCAGCAGCTTAGACAAGCGCAAAAACATTCAGTACTTC
TRBJ2-5,TRBV4-1,TRBD2,NA,CASSLEVAGPVQETQYF,TGCGCCAGCAGCCTAGAAGTAGCGGGGCCCGTCCAAGAGACCCAGTACTTC
TRBJ1-1,TRBV5-6,NA,NA,CASSGQQGRRTEAFF,TGTGCCAGCAGCGGACAACAGGGACGACGGACTGAAGCTTTCTTT